This TCR beta chain is drawn from a study of T cell responses to AZD1222 COVID-19 vaccine. The CDR3 totals 13 residues. Unmatched junction bases numbered 7, after V lost 8 bases and J lost 6 bases. Profiled with immunoSEQ multiplex PCR; TCRdb holds only in-frame clones, not every one. Counted here are some 130,000 clones, 80% to 90% occurring once; the ten biggest clones make up 9.5%. This sequence originates from an adult who received the AZD1222 COVID-19 vaccine. The specimen was peripheral blood, collected 28 days after the second AZD1222 dose. The V and J genes are TRBV12-3 or TRBV12-4 and TRBJ1-1, with 9 bases matching TRBD1. The CDR3 protein is CASAIQGAAEAFF. DNA of the CDR3: TGTGCCAGCGCAATACAGGGGGCTGCTGAAGCTTTCTTT.